This entry features one T cell receptor beta chain sequence. This CDR3 has 15 amino acids. Trimming took off 0 bases at V and 6 bases at J, with 13 bases between the two ends. CDR1 is SGHRS and CDR2 is YFSETQ in the germline V gene. These data belong to a study of early stage breast cancer tumors. Clones were sequenced by immunoSEQ multiplex PCR, and TCRdb holds only the in-frame ones, with some missing. Among 32,000 or so clones, 55% to 75% were seen once, and the ten largest hold roughly 31%. The chain joins TRBV5-1 to TRBJ1-5; D is perhaps TRBD1 (5 bases). The sequenced sample was blood. The receptor was derived from a person in their fifties or sixties with breast cancer. The CDR3 bases are TGCGCCAGCAGCTTGGCCGGGCAGGGAGGTCAGCCCCAGCATTTT. Translating it yields CASSLAGQGGQPQHF.